Each of the 3 T cell receptor beta chains below was sequenced from the same sample in a study of T cells in Graves' hyperthyroidism and ophthalmopathy. TCR beta CDR3 regions were amplified from RNA. Primed by the HTBI set, a first-round RT-PCR was run on the TCR CDR3. A single record per CDR3 protein comes from TCRdb applying MiXCR to the multiplex PCR reads. The sample lists around 700,000 distinct CDR3 sequences, around 40% occurring once. The sample consisted of blood. The origin of the receptors is a woman between 40 and 55 years old with Graves' hyperthyroidism.

Concerning this clonotype: This may be a read error, as it is one base from a much larger clone. The chain joins TRBV7-2 to TRBJ1-1; D might be TRBD1 (5 bases). Germline CDR1 reads SGHTA; CDR2 reads FQGNSA. The CDR3 extends over 13 amino acids. Trimming cost V 5 bases and J 4 bases, with 11 bases left between them. CDR3: CASSHGAGTEAFF. CDR3 bases: TGTGCCAGCAGCCATGGGGCAGGCACTGAAGCTTTCTTT.

This clonotype was seen many times. This chain uses TRBV7-9 with TRBJ2-7; a weak D match, TRBD2 (5 bases). Germline V gene data show CDR1 as SEHNR and CDR2 as FQNEAQ (reference sequence). The CDR3 consists of 15 residues. V was clipped by 5 bases and J by 3 bases, with 17 bases between them. CDR3 nucleotides: TGTGCCAGCAGCATGGGCGGGCAGGTAGTCTACGAGCAGTACTTC. It codes for CASSMGGQVVYEQYF.

The CDR3 DNA reads TGTGCCAGCAGCCCCCTCAGGGCCGGGGAGCTGTTTTTT. The encoded protein is CASSPLRAGELFF. This chain connects TRBV7-3 to TRBJ2-2; TRBD1 is a possible D gene (5 bases). Between the trimmed V and J ends, which lost 5 bases and 6 bases, there was a span of 10 bases. This CDR3 is 13 amino acids long. Germline-derived CDR1 and CDR2 are SGHTA and FQGTGA.